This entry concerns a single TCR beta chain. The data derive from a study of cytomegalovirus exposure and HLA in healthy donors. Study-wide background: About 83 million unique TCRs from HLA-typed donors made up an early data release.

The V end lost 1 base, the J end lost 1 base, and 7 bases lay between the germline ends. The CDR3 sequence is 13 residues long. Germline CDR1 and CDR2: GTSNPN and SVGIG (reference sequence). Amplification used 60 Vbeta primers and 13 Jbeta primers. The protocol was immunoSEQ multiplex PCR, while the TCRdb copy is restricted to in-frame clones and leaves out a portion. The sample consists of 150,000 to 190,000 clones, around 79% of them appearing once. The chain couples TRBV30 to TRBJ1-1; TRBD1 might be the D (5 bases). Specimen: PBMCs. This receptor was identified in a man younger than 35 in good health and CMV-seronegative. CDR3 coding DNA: TGTGCCTGGAGTGGCGGGACGAACACTGAAGCTTTCTTT. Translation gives CAWSGGTNTEAFF.